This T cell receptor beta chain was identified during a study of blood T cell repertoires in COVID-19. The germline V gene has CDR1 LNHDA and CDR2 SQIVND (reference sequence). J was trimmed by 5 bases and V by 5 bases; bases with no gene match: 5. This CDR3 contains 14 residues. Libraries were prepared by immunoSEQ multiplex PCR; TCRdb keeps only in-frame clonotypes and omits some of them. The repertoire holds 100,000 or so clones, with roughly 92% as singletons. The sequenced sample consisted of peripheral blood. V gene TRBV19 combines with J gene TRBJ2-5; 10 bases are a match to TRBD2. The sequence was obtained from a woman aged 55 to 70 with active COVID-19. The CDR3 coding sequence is TGTGCCAGTAGTCCACTAGCGGGGAATGAGACCCAGTACTTC. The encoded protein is CASSPLAGNETQYF.